The next 8 T cell receptor beta chains were all read from a single sample in a study of shared clonotypes between healthy human individuals. Clones were sequenced by immunoSEQ multiplex PCR, and TCRdb holds only the in-frame ones, with some missing. Here the sample spans hundreds of thousands of clones, about 95% being singletons. CD45RO-negative, CCR7-selected cells formed the naive CD8 fraction, which excluded terminally differentiated effector memory CD45RA+ cells. The sample was naive CD8+ T cells sorted from blood. These receptors all come from a young woman in good health.

V and J are TRBV9 and TRBJ2-1; 11 positions match TRBD2. CDR3 length: 18 residues. Losses at the gene ends were 1 base for V and 0 bases for J; bases not matched to a gene: 6. Germline lookup yields CDR1 SGDLS and CDR2 YYNGEE. The CDR3: CASSVLAGGMDSYNEQFF. The CDR3 DNA sequence: TGTGCCAGCAGCGTACTAGCGGGAGGAATGGACTCCTACAATGAGCAGTTCTTC.

The V gene is TRBV25-1, the J gene TRBJ2-3; 7 bases fit TRBD2. This CDR3 is 11 amino acids long. Trimming cost V 8 bases and J 4 bases; bases outside gene matches: 0. The germline gives CDR1 MGHDK, CDR2 SYGVNS. CDR3 in DNA: TGTGCCAGCCGGGAGGCAGATACGCAGTATTTT. Protein: CASREADTQYF.

This sequence joins TRBV10-1 and TRBJ2-1, with D possibly matching TRBD2 (5 bases). CDR3 length: 12 residues. CDR1 WNHNN and CDR2 SYGVQD come from the germline V gene (reference sequence). V lost 3 bases to trimming and J lost 8 bases, with 8 bases between them. CDR3 sequence (DNA): TGCGCCAGCAGTGATGTGGAGGATGAGCAGTTCTTC. Translating gives CASSDVEDEQFF.

This chain links TRBV5-5 with TRBJ1-5, with TRBD1 as a possible D gene (5 bases). The germline V gene has CDR1 SGHKS and CDR2 YYEKEE (reference sequence). This CDR3 spans 14 amino acids. Trimming shortened V by 1 base and J by 4 bases, and 9 bases separated the two germline ends. CDR3 DNA: TGTGCCAGCAGCTTGAGGGGTGGAAATCAGCCCCAGCATTTT. It encodes CASSLRGGNQPQHF. Looking up the rest from reference TRBV5-5 and TRBJ1-5 gives the full variable domain: DAGVTQSPTHLIKTRGQQVTLRCSPISGHKSVSWYQQVLGQGPQFIFQYYEKEERGRGNFPDRFSARQFPNYSSELNVNALLLGDSALYLCASSLRGGNQPQHFGDGTRLSIL.

This clone was seen a single time. This chain links TRBV5-1 with TRBJ2-7, with 9 nucleotides matching TRBD1. Trimming removed 4 bases from V and 3 bases from J; junction bases left unmatched: 8. Germline-derived CDR1 and CDR2 are SGHRS and YFSETQ. This CDR3 is built from 15 residues. The CDR3 DNA sequence: TGCGCCAGCAGCCCCACAGGGGGCCCTTACTACGAGCAGTACTTC. Its protein product is CASSPTGGPYYEQYF.

The chain carries TRBV5-6 and TRBJ2-1; 14 positions match TRBD2. V lost 5 bases and J lost 4; bases outside the gene matches: 11. There are 18 residues in the CDR3. Germline V gives CDR1 SGHDT, CDR2 YYEEEE. The CDR3 region is CASRASGTSGSKYNEQFF. CDR3 nucleotides: TGTGCCAGCAGGGCCTCCGGGACTAGCGGGAGTAAATACAATGAGCAGTTCTTC.

The chain recombines TRBV4-1 with TRBJ1-4; unclear D gene. Between the trimmed V and J ends, which lost 4 bases and 7 bases, there was a span of 13 bases. This CDR3 contains 14 residues. Germline lookup yields CDR1 MGHRA and CDR2 YSYEKL. Written as DNA, the CDR3 is TGCGCCAGCAGCCTAGGTCCTGGGATTGAAAAACTGTTTTTT. Its protein product is CASSLGPGIEKLFF.

The J gene is TRBJ2-7, the V gene TRBV5-1, with D maybe TRBD1 (6 bases). In germline, CDR1 is SGHRS, CDR2 YFSETQ. This CDR3 is 12 amino acids long. The V end was cut by 4 bases, the J end by 2 bases, with 7 bases between. The CDR3 loop is CASSQGTYEQYF. Here the CDR3 DNA reads TGCGCCAGCAGCCAGGGGACCTACGAGCAGTACTTC.